The sequence of this TCR beta chain was determined in a study of blood T cell repertoires in COVID-19. Turning to the study itself: The United States, Italy and Spain were the sources of the acute and convalescent COVID-19 samples.

This CDR3 region has 14 residues. Germline loops: CDR1 SGHRS, CDR2 YFSETQ. V was trimmed by 2 bases and J by 5 bases, leaving 10 bases between them. Original analysis: The authors estimated nucleated cell counts from reference gene primer amplification. This table comes from immunoSEQ multiplex PCR, and its TCRdb copy is limited to in-frame clones, with some not included. The D gene and trimming were derived from the DNA, and the V and J assignments and clone size from that table. The sample records more than 150,000 clones, 80% to 85% being singletons. This TCR was sampled from a man aged 18 to 30 with active or convalescent COVID-19. Sequencing was carried out using peripheral blood. The V call is TRBV5-1, the J call TRBJ2-2; D remains unclear. The CDR3 bases are TGCGCCAGCAGCTTTGAACCGACTACCGGGGAGCTGTTTTTT. Amino acids: CASSFEPTTGELFF.